This T cell receptor beta chain was retrieved from a study of CD8+ T cells in alopecia areata. Study summary: Those treated were given oral tofacitinib at 5 to 10 mg twice daily.

This clone showed up just a few times. The CDR3 has 16 amino acids. V was trimmed by 3 bases and J by 1 base, leaving 15 bases between them. In germline, CDR1 is SGHAT, CDR2 FQNNGV. Reverse transcription of extracted RNA yielded cDNA, which provided the sequencing template. Produced via immunoSEQ multiplex PCR; TCRdb's table is partial and in-frame only. The repertoire holds 110,000 or so clones, with 35% to 45% as singletons. The chain recombines TRBV11-2 with TRBJ2-5; tentative D call: TRBD1 (6 bases). Sequenced input: CD4+ T cells sorted from blood. This clonotype was sampled from a human donor with alopecia areata. CDR3 sequence reads: CASSFGARGIQETQYF. The CDR3 coding sequence is TGTGCCAGCAGCTTCGGGGCTAGGGGGATCCAAGAGACCCAGTACTTC.